The source of this TCR beta chain is a study of graft-versus-host responses after intestinal transplantation. Note on this clone: Its antigen is not known.

V was clipped by 6 bases and J by 8 bases, with 7 bases between them. Germline V gene lookup returns CDR1 MNHEY and CDR2 SMNVEV (reference sequence). The CDR3 consists of 11 residues. Clones were read by immunoSEQ multiplex PCR, and TCRdb kept only the in-frame ones, dropping some. The sample includes tens of thousands of clones, over 90% of them seen just once. The receptor was isolated from a human donor who was the organ donor for an intestinal transplant. Material: unstimulated CD8+ T cells sorted from spleen or lymph node cells, obtained before transplant. The chain recombines TRBV27 with TRBJ1-4, with no clear D. The CDR3 region is CASRKGEKLFF. The CDR3 nucleotides read TGTGCCAGCAGGAAAGGGGAAAAACTGTTTTTT.